The 32 T cell receptor beta chains given below trace back to one sample, sequenced in a study of CD8 T cells in Susac syndrome. RNA totalling about 0.45 to 1 ug underwent reverse transcription with random hexamers. TCRdb reprocessed the immunoSEQ multiplex PCR reads via MiXCR and lists one record per CDR3 protein. The sample holds over 100,000 distinct CDR3 sequences, roughly 95% seen once. The sequenced material came from CD4+ T cells from PBMCs. The source of these receptors is a human donor in good health.

This chain connects TRBV14 to TRBJ2-7; D remains unclear. CDR3 length equals 12 residues. Germline assignment: CDR1 SGHDN and CDR2 FVKESK. The V and J ends lost 1 base and 12 bases respectively, with 13 bases between them. The CDR3 DNA is TGTGCCAGCAGCCAAGGTTGGGATTCACCGTACTTC. Its protein product is CASSQGWDSPYF.

The chain is built from TRBV18 and TRBJ2-5, with D tentatively TRBD2 (6 bases). V was shortened by 3 bases and J by 5 bases, with 16 bases between the two germline ends. CDR3 length: 15 amino acids. The germline V gene encodes CDR1 KGHSH and CDR2 LQKENI. CDR3 sequence: CASSPLGTSYETQYF. The CDR3 DNA reads TGTGCCAGCTCACCCCTCGGCACTAGCTACGAGACCCAGTACTTC.

The chain links TRBV7-9 to TRBJ2-7; D perhaps matches TRBD2 (6 bases). V was trimmed by 4 bases and J by 3 bases, leaving 16 bases between them. The length of the CDR3 is 15 residues. Germline values: CDR1 SEHNR, CDR2 FQNEAQ (reference sequence). This chain's CDR3 is CASSSYSGKYYEQYF. CDR3 coding DNA: TGTGCCAGCAGCTCATATAGCGGAAAATACTACGAGCAGTACTTC. Full variable domain (missing parts from reference TRBV7-9 and TRBJ2-7): DTGVSQNPRHKITKRGQNVTFRCDPISEHNRLYWYRQTLGQGPEFLTYFQNEAQLEKSRLLSDRFSAERPKGSFSTLEIQRTEQGDSAMYLCASSSYSGKYYEQYFGPGTRLTVT.

In this sample, this clonotype turned up once. The rearrangement links TRBV7-2 to TRBJ1-1; D not certain. Germline CDR1 reads SGHTA; CDR2 reads FQGNSA. This CDR3 spans 13 amino acids. V lost 2 bases, J lost 5 bases, and 9 bases lay in between. CDR3 protein: CASSLFRATEAFF. The DNA of the CDR3 is TGTGCCAGCAGCTTATTTCGTGCAACTGAAGCTTTCTTT.

The J gene is TRBJ2-7, the V gene TRBV4-1; unclear D gene. The CDR3 is 13 amino acids. V lost 3 bases, J lost 2 bases, and 8 bases lay in between. The V gene's germline CDR1 is MGHRA and CDR2 YSYEKL. CDR3 coding DNA: TGCGCCAGCAGCCATACAGCAACCTACGAGCAGTACTTC. It translates to CASSHTATYEQYF.

CDR3: CASSLVGGRYGYTF. The CDR3 DNA sequence: TGTGCCAGCAGCTTGGTCGGGGGTCGGTATGGCTACACCTTC. V gene TRBV5-6 combines with J gene TRBJ1-2, with D possibly matching TRBD1 (5 bases). Germline-derived CDR1 and CDR2 are SGHDT and YYEEEE. V was shortened by 0 bases and J by 5 bases, with 11 bases between the two germline ends. This CDR3 has 14 amino acids. Filled out from reference TRBV5-6 and TRBJ1-2, the complete variable domain reads DAGVTQSPTHLIKTRGQQVTLRCSPKSGHDTVSWYQQALGQGPQFIFQYYEEEERQRGNFPDRFSGHQFPNYSSELNVNALLLGDSALYLCASSLVGGRYGYTFGSGTRLTVV.

V usage is TRBV7-9 and J usage is TRBJ1-1, with TRBD1 identical over 7 bases. V shed 5 bases and J 4 bases; nucleotides not matched to a gene: 4. The length of the CDR3 is 13 residues. The germline V gene has CDR1 SEHNR and CDR2 FQNEAQ (reference sequence). This chain's CDR3 is CASSASGGTEAFF. CDR3 coding DNA: TGTGCCAGCAGCGCATCAGGGGGCACTGAAGCTTTCTTT. The variable domain in full, with the rest retrieved from reference TRBV7-9 and TRBJ1-1, is DTGVSQNPRHKITKRGQNVTFRCDPISEHNRLYWYRQTLGQGPEFLTYFQNEAQLEKSRLLSDRFSAERPKGSFSTLEIQRTEQGDSAMYLCASSASGGTEAFFGQGTRLTVV.

The DNA for the CDR3 is TGTGCCAGCAACCCATCACCTGGACAGGGACTCTGGGGCTACACCTTC. This encodes CASNPSPGQGLWGYTF. The chain joins TRBV6-1 to TRBJ1-2; 8 bases fit TRBD1. V gave up 7 bases and J gave up 8 bases; unmatched junction bases: 18. This CDR3 contains 16 residues. The V gene's germline CDR1 is MNHNS and CDR2 SASEGT.

V gene TRBV7-2 combines with J gene TRBJ2-5; possibly TRBD2 for D (6 bases). Trimming removed 1 base at V and 4 bases at J, with 10 bases between. The CDR3 covers 14 residues. The germline gives CDR1 SGHTA, CDR2 FQGNSA. In DNA form, the CDR3 reads TGTGCCAGCAGCTTAGGTCCAGCGGGAGAGACCCAGTACTTC. It yields the protein CASSLGPAGETQYF.

This chain connects TRBV12-3 or TRBV12-4 to TRBJ2-3; 7 nucleotides align to TRBD2. The V segment lost 6 bases and the J segment 2 bases; nucleotides outside the gene matches: 8. This CDR3 has 15 residues. CDR3 sequence reads: CASSLKRENTDTQYF. CDR3 bases: TGTGCCAGCAGCTTGAAGCGGGAAAACACAGATACGCAGTATTTT.

This rearrangement joins TRBV30 to TRBJ1-2, with D maybe TRBD1 (5 bases). V was clipped by 0 bases and J by 8 bases, with 19 bases between them. This CDR3 region has 15 residues. Germline V lookup: CDR1 GTSNPN, CDR2 SVGIG (reference sequence). The CDR3 loop is CAWSVLKRGTRGYTF. Written as DNA, the CDR3 is TGTGCCTGGAGTGTACTTAAAAGGGGTACTAGGGGCTACACCTTC.

The chain is built from TRBV29-1 and TRBJ2-2; 7 nucleotides align to TRBD1. The CDR3 length is 16 residues. In germline, CDR1 is SQVTM, CDR2 ANQGSEA. Trimming took 6 bases from V and 2 from J; bases not matched to a gene: 12. As DNA, the CDR3 is TGCAGCGTCGGAACAGGGGATCGTTCTAACACCGGGGAGCTGTTTTTT. This gives the protein CSVGTGDRSNTGELFF.

CDR3: CASTSGQGQHF. In nucleotides, the CDR3 is TGTGCCAGTACCTCGGGACAGGGTCAACATTTT. The chain joins TRBV19 to TRBJ1-5, with 9 positions matching TRBD1. Unmatched junction bases numbered 8, after V lost 7 bases and J lost 16 bases. The CDR3 is made up of 11 amino acids. The germline V gene has CDR1 LNHDA and CDR2 SQIVND (reference sequence).

The chain carries TRBV18 and TRBJ2-7; tentatively, D is TRBD2 (5 bases). From germline, CDR1 is KGHSH and CDR2 LQKENI. The CDR3 covers 14 residues. Trimming took off 2 bases at V and 3 bases at J, with 11 bases between the two ends. The CDR3 here is CASSPGLEGYEQYF. CDR3 sequence (DNA): TGTGCCAGCTCACCAGGGTTAGAGGGCTACGAGCAGTACTTC.

The chain is built from TRBV9 and TRBJ2-1; the D call may be TRBD1 or TRBD2 (5 bases each). The CDR3 has 15 amino acids. Trimming took off 1 base at V and 8 bases at J, with 16 bases between the two ends. Germline values: CDR1 SGDLS, CDR2 YYNGEE. CDR3 DNA sequence: TGTGCCAGCAGCGTAATGGCAGGGCCCGGGGATGAGCAGTTCTTC. Amino acids: CASSVMAGPGDEQFF.

This clonotype was picked up a small number of times. The rearrangement uses TRBV4-2 and TRBJ2-5; weak D call: TRBD2 (7 bases). Trimming pared 0 bases from V and 4 bases from J, leaving 12 bases between. There are 15 residues in the CDR3. Per the germline V gene, CDR1 is LGHNA and CDR2 is YNFKEQ. CDR3 coding DNA: TGTGCCAGCAGCCAAGATCTAGGGGGGGCAGAGACCCAGTACTTC. Translation: CASSQDLGGAETQYF.

Comments on this clonotype: The junction and the germline gene differ at one end; a read error may be behind it. V gene TRBV5-1 combines with J gene TRBJ2-5; TRBD2 agrees at 11 bases. Looked up from germline, CDR1 is SGHRS and CDR2 is YFSETQ. This CDR3 contains 15 residues. As DNA, the CDR3 is TGCGCCAGCAGGTTGGGACTAGCGGTCCAAGAGACCCAGTACTTC. This translates into CASRLGLAVQETQYF. Variable domain in full (rest from reference TRBV5-1 and TRBJ2-5): KAGVTQTPRYLIKTRGQQVTLSCSPISGHRSVSWYQQTPGQGLQFLFEYFSETQRNKGNFPGRFSGRQFSNSRSEMNVSTLELGDSALYLCASRLGLAVQETQYFGPGTRLLVL.

This sequence joins TRBV3-1 and TRBJ1-2, with D possibly TRBD1 on 5 matching bases. Germline CDR1 and CDR2: LGHDT and YNNKEL (reference sequence). Between the trimmed V and J ends, which lost 1 base and 7 bases, there was a span of 10 bases. CDR3 size: 13 residues. This chain's CDR3 is CASSQVQGGGYTF. The CDR3 DNA is TGTGCCAGCAGCCAAGTCCAGGGTGGTGGCTACACCTTC.

The V call is TRBV11-2, the J call TRBJ2-6; the D gene could be TRBD1 or TRBD2 (5 bases each). V gave up 10 bases and J gave up 0 bases, with 16 bases separating them. This CDR3 comprises 16 residues. Germline assignment: CDR1 SGHAT and CDR2 FQNNGV. The CDR3, as DNA: TGTGCCATTCCCCGGGGACGGTTCTCTGGGGCCAACGTCCTGACTTTC. Amino acid sequence: CAIPRGRFSGANVLTF. Using reference TRBV11-2 and TRBJ2-6 for the parts outside the CDR3, the full variable domain is EAGVAQSPRYKIIEKRQSVAFWCNPISGHATLYWYQQILGQGPKLLIQFQNNGVVDDSQLPKDRFSAERLKGVDSTLKIQPAKLEDSAVYLCAIPRGRFSGANVLTFGAGSRLTVL.

J is TRBJ2-3 and V is TRBV20-1; possibly TRBD2 for D (5 bases). V was clipped by 1 base and J by 5 bases, with 16 bases between them. The CDR3 runs 15 residues. Germline-derived CDR1 and CDR2 are DFQATT and SNEGSKA (reference sequence). For the CDR3, the DNA is TGCAGTGCTAGAGTGGCTAGCAATAAAAGAGATACGCAGTATTTT. Translating gives CSARVASNKRDTQYF.

The CDR3 sequence: CASSLPGVNTEAFF. CDR3 nucleotides: TGTGCCAGCAGTCTTCCAGGGGTGAACACTGAAGCTTTCTTT. The chain joins TRBV6-5 to TRBJ1-1; the D gene is possibly TRBD1 (6 bases). Trimming shortened V by 5 bases and J by 0 bases, and 10 bases separated the two germline ends. Germline values: CDR1 MNHEY, CDR2 SVGAGI. The CDR3 runs 14 residues.

Here the CDR3 DNA reads TGCAGCGTTGAAAGTTCCGGGCGACCTAGCACAGATACGCAGTATTTT. Encoded protein: CSVESSGRPSTDTQYF. The V gene is TRBV29-1, the J gene TRBJ2-3, with D uncertain. The CDR3 covers 16 residues. Deletions cut 2 bases from V and 0 bases from J, with 15 bases between. Germline values: CDR1 SQVTM, CDR2 ANQGSEA.

The chain carries TRBV11-2 and TRBJ2-7, with 8 bases aligning to TRBD1. The germline V gene encodes CDR1 SGHAT and CDR2 FQNNGV. This CDR3 region has 16 residues. Trimming cost V 1 base and J 5 bases; bases outside gene matches: 10. For the CDR3, the DNA is TGTGCCAGCAGCTTAGGCTCAGGGGGCGCAATCCACGAGCAGTACTTC. Encoded protein: CASSLGSGGAIHEQYF.

CDR3 loop: CAWEAPGDTQYF. CDR3 bases: TGTGCGTGGGAGGCCCCCGGGGATACGCAGTATTTT. The rearrangement links TRBV30 to TRBJ2-3; tentative D call: TRBD2 (6 bases). CDR1 is GTSNPN and CDR2 is SVGIG in the germline V gene (reference sequence). CDR3 length: 12 residues. Drawing the rest from reference TRBV30 and TRBJ2-3, the complete variable domain is SQTIHQWPATLVQPVGSPLSLECTVEGTSNPNLYWYRQAAGRGLQLLFYSVGIGQISSEVPQNLSASRPQDRQFILSSKKLLLSDSGFYLCAWEAPGDTQYFGPGTRLTVL.

This clonotype appeared once. The V and J genes are TRBV2 and TRBJ1-2; D unclear. Trimming took 2 bases from V and 8 from J, leaving 12 bases between them. This CDR3 is built from 13 residues. Germline V lookup: CDR1 SNHLY, CDR2 FYNNEI. The CDR3 is CASSEQLSRGYTF. CDR3 nucleotide sequence: TGTGCCAGCAGTGAACAGTTGAGTAGAGGCTACACCTTC.

V usage is TRBV2 and J usage is TRBJ2-5; no clear D. CDR3 length: 13 amino acids. Germline CDR1 is SNHLY and CDR2 is FYNNEI. Trimming took off 4 bases at V and 0 bases at J, with 6 bases between the two ends. CDR3 nucleotide sequence: TGTGCCAGCAGTGGAGACAACCAAGAGACCCAGTACTTC. This sequence encodes CASSGDNQETQYF.

Concerning this clonotype: One end of the junction is discordant with germline, which a read error may explain. J is TRBJ1-3 and V is TRBV18; D is undetermined. This CDR3 spans 15 amino acids. Germline V gene data show CDR1 as KGHSH and CDR2 as LQKENI. This CDR3 is CASSPATFSENTIYF. Written as DNA, the CDR3 is TGTGCCAGCTCACCAGCAACGTTCTCTGAAAACACCATATATTTT. Supplemented by reference TRBV18 and TRBJ1-3, the full variable domain reads NAGVMQNPRHLVRRRGQEARLRCSPMKGHSHVYWYRQLPEEGLKFMVYLQKENIIDESGMPKERFSAEFPKEGPSILRIQQVVRGDSAAYFCASSPATFSENTIYFGEGSWLTVV.

This clonotype was counted a single time. J is TRBJ2-4 and V is TRBV20-1; D is unclear. From germline, CDR1 is DFQATT and CDR2 SNEGSKA (reference sequence). Trimming cost V 5 bases and J 7 bases, with 6 bases left between them. CDR3 length: 10 amino acids. DNA of the CDR3: TGCAGTGCTCTGGGGAACATTCAGTACTTC. Translation gives CSALGNIQYF.

The J gene is TRBJ2-4, the V gene TRBV7-9; D ambiguous. CDR1 is SEHNR and CDR2 is FQNEAQ in the germline V gene (reference sequence). Between the trimmed V and J ends, which lost 3 bases and 6 bases, there was a span of 3 bases. There are 11 residues in the CDR3. Written as DNA, the CDR3 is TGTGCCAGCAGCTTGATAAACATTCAGTACTTC. As protein: CASSLINIQYF. Based on the CDR3 plus reference TRBV7-9 and TRBJ2-4, the full variable domain is DTGVSQNPRHKITKRGQNVTFRCDPISEHNRLYWYRQTLGQGPEFLTYFQNEAQLEKSRLLSDRFSAERPKGSFSTLEIQRTEQGDSAMYLCASSLINIQYFGAGTRLSVL.

The V and J genes are TRBV7-9 and TRBJ1-1, with a tentative D call TRBD1 (6 bases). CDR3 length: 16 residues. The V and J ends lost 4 bases and 1 base respectively, with 16 bases between them. Looked up from germline, CDR1 is SEHNR and CDR2 is FQNEAQ (reference sequence). The CDR3 sequence: CASSSILGTSNTEAFF. The CDR3 DNA follows: TGTGCCAGCAGCTCCATCCTGGGGACATCGAACACTGAAGCTTTCTTT.

This clonotype has just one count. The chain is built from TRBV29-1 and TRBJ2-7; D remains unclear. The CDR3 covers 13 residues. The V end was cut by 0 bases, the J end by 6 bases, with 12 bases between. Germline V gene data show CDR1 as SQVTM and CDR2 as ANQGSEA. DNA for the CDR3: TGCAGCGTTGAAGAAGGCCTGCCCGTCGAGCAGTACTTC. Translating gives CSVEEGLPVEQYF.

Of note for this clonotype: Germline is not matched at one junction end, which may reflect a read error. The gene calls are TRBV30 and TRBJ1-1; D gene unclear. The V gene's germline CDR1 is GTSNPN and CDR2 SVGIG (reference sequence). There are 11 residues in the CDR3. CDR3 DNA: TGTGCCTGGAGTTTAAGGGATGAAGTTTTCTTT. Its translation is CAWSLRDEVFF.